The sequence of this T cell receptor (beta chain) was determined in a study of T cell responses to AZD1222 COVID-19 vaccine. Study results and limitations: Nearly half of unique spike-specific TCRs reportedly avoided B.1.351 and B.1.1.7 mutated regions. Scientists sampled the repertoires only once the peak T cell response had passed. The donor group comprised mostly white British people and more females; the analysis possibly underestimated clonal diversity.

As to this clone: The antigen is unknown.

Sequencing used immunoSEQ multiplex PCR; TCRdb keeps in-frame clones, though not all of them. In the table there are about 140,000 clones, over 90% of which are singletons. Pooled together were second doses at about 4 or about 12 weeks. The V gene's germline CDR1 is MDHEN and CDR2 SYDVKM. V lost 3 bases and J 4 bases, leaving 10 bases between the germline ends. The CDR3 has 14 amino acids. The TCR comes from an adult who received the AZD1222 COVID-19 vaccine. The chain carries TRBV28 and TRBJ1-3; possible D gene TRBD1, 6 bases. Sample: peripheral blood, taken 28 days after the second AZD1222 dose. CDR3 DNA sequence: TGTGCCAGCAGTTTCCCTGGACAGGGAAACACCATATATTTT. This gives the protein CASSFPGQGNTIYF.